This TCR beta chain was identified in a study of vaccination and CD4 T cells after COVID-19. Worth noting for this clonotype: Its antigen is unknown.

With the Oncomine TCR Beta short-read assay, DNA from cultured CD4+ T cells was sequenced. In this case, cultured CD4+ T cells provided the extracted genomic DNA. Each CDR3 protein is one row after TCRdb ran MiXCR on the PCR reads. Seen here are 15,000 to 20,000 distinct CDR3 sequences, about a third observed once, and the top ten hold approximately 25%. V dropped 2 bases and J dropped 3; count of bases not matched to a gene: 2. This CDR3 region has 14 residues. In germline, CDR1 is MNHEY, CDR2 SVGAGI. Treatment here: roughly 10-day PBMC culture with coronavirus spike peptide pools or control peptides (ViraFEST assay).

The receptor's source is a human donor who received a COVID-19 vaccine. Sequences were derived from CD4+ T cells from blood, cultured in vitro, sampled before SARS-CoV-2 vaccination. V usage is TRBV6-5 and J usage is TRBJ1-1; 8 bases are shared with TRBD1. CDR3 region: CASSYQGADTEAFF. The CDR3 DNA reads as TGTGCCAGCAGTTACCAGGGGGCTGACACTGAAGCTTTCTTT.